The 18 T cell receptor beta chains in this list originate from one sample, sequenced in a study of blood T cell repertoires in COVID-19. Produced via immunoSEQ multiplex PCR; TCRdb's table is partial and in-frame only. The sample holds 110,000 to 150,000 clones; around 81% are singletons and the top ten take around 8.8%. What was sequenced was peripheral blood. Every receptor here comes from a human donor in a cohort sampled during active COVID-19.

J is TRBJ1-5 and V is TRBV7-9; 7 nucleotides agree with TRBD1. The V gene end was trimmed by 4 bases and the J gene end by 5 bases; junction bases not matched to a gene: 5. The germline gives CDR1 SEHNR, CDR2 FQNEAQ (reference sequence). CDR3 length: 14 residues. The CDR3: CASSSQGVDQPQHF. The CDR3 DNA sequence: TGTGCCAGCAGCTCCCAGGGGGTGGATCAGCCCCAGCATTTT.

The chain employs TRBV28 and TRBJ1-2; D possibly corresponds to TRBD1 (6 bases). Trimming removed 6 bases from V and 6 bases from J, with 20 bases in between. Germline CDR1 is MDHEN and CDR2 is SYDVKM. This CDR3 is 15 amino acids long. CDR3 bases: TGTGCCAGCAGGGCCCCCCAGGGGACAATGGATGGCTACACCTTC. It yields the protein CASRAPQGTMDGYTF.

The chain combines TRBV6-5 with TRBJ2-7, with TRBD1 identical over 9 bases. The CDR3 consists of 14 residues. Germline trimming cut 6 bases from V and 6 bases from J; bases unmatched to any gene: 9. The germline gives CDR1 MNHEY, CDR2 SVGAGI. CDR3 sequence reads: CASSRGTGFAEQYF. The DNA for the CDR3 is TGTGCCAGCAGCCGCGGGACAGGGTTCGCCGAGCAGTACTTC.

This clone was picked up one time. This chain connects TRBV24-1 to TRBJ1-3; maybe TRBD1 (6 bases). Germline values: CDR1 KGHDR, CDR2 SFDVKD. The CDR3 consists of 15 residues. Trimming stripped 4 bases from V and 2 bases from J, with 11 bases between. CDR3 nucleotide sequence: TGTGCCACCAGTGACCCAAGGGGGACTGGAAACACCATATATTTT. The encoded protein is CATSDPRGTGNTIYF.

The rearrangement joins TRBV5-1 to TRBJ2-1, with D tentatively TRBD2 (5 bases). This CDR3 contains 15 residues. CDR1 is SGHRS, CDR2 YFSETQ, per germline. V lost 4 bases and J 1 base, leaving 12 bases between the germline ends. CDR3 sequence (DNA): TGCGCCAGCAGCCCCTCGAGCGGTTCCTACAATGAGCAGTTCTTC. Protein sequence: CASSPSSGSYNEQFF.

The genes are TRBV10-3 and TRBJ2-5; TRBD2 matches 7 bases. Germline CDR1 and CDR2: ENHRY and SYGVKD. There are 16 residues in the CDR3. The V gene end was trimmed by 0 bases and the J gene end by 3 bases; junction bases not matched to a gene: 7. This CDR3 reads CAISESLAVREETQYF. CDR3 in DNA: TGTGCCATCAGTGAGTCGCTAGCGGTACGGGAAGAGACCCAGTACTTC.

The chain joins TRBV7-8 to TRBJ2-1; TRBD2 aligns across 7 bases. This CDR3 has 18 residues. CDR1 is SGHVS and CDR2 is FQNEAQ in the germline V gene. Germline trimming cut 0 bases from V and 0 bases from J; bases unmatched to any gene: 8. CDR3 in DNA: TGTGCCAGCAGCTTAGCGTGGGCTAGCGGAGGCTCCTACAATGAGCAGTTCTTC. Residues: CASSLAWASGGSYNEQFF.

The CDR3 DNA reads as TGTGCCAGCAGTCCGGGACAGATAACCTACGAGCAGTACTTC. Encoded protein: CASSPGQITYEQYF. The V and J genes are TRBV6-5 and TRBJ2-7; 7 positions agree with TRBD1. CDR1 is MNHEY, CDR2 SVGAGI, per germline. V was clipped by 5 bases and J by 2 bases; unmatched bases: 6. The CDR3 has 14 amino acids.

Only one count was recorded for this clone. This chain uses TRBV5-6 with TRBJ2-5, with 9 bases identical to TRBD2. The germline V gene has CDR1 SGHDT and CDR2 YYEEEE. The CDR3 covers 16 residues. V dropped 0 bases and J dropped 2; count of bases not matched to a gene: 5. The CDR3 bases are TGTGCCAGCAGCTTGGGCCTAGCGGGGCTACAAGAGACCCAGTACTTC. It translates to CASSLGLAGLQETQYF.

J is TRBJ2-7 and V is TRBV18, with a weak D call TRBD1 (6 bases). Germline lookup yields CDR1 KGHSH and CDR2 LQKENI. The CDR3 is 13 residues long. The germline V and J ends were trimmed by 6 bases and 5 bases, with 14 bases remaining between them. The CDR3 loop reads CASSHRAIDEQYF. For the CDR3, the DNA is TGTGCCAGCTCGCACAGGGCGATCGACGAGCAGTACTTC.

The chain employs TRBV29-1 and TRBJ2-5; D is possibly TRBD2 (5 bases). V was clipped by 7 bases and J by 1 base, with 10 bases between them. The CDR3 is made up of 12 amino acids. CDR1 SQVTM and CDR2 ANQGSEA come from the germline V gene. The CDR3 protein is CSGRQPQETQYF. The CDR3, as DNA: TGCAGCGGGAGGCAGCCCCAAGAGACCCAGTACTTC.

V and J are TRBV15 and TRBJ2-7, with no clear D. Germline loops: CDR1 LNHNV, CDR2 YYDKDF (reference sequence). CDR3 length: 14 amino acids. The ends were cut back, 3 bases at V and 1 base at J, with 10 bases in the middle. The CDR3 spells CATSRGKNSYEQYF. The CDR3 region has the DNA TGTGCCACCAGCAGGGGCAAGAATTCCTACGAGCAGTACTTC.

The J gene is TRBJ1-1, the V gene TRBV2; no firm D call. Germline V lookup: CDR1 SNHLY, CDR2 FYNNEI. The CDR3 loop spans 13 amino acids. Trimming removed 7 bases from V and 1 base from J, with 10 bases in between. The CDR3 DNA reads TGTGCCAGCAACTTAGATACGAACACTGAAGCTTTCTTT. It yields the protein CASNLDTNTEAFF.

This clone was detected only a few times. The V gene is TRBV2, the J gene TRBJ2-7; no definite D call. Trimming removed 4 bases at V and 3 bases at J, with 10 bases between. The V gene's germline CDR1 is SNHLY and CDR2 FYNNEI. The CDR3 loop spans 13 amino acids. CDR3 bases: TGTGCCAGCAGTGTTGAGTCTTACTACGAGCAGTACTTC. Its protein product is CASSVESYYEQYF.

Only a few counts were recorded for this clone. The CDR3 nucleotides are TGTGCCAGCAGTAAGGGACTTGACACCATATATTTT. Translation gives CASSKGLDTIYF. The V call is TRBV2, the J call TRBJ1-3; a possible D gene is TRBD1 (5 bases). The CDR3 is 12 amino acids. Germline loops: CDR1 SNHLY, CDR2 FYNNEI. V lost 5 bases and J lost 8, with 10 bases in between.

The V call is TRBV5-1, the J call TRBJ1-6; 7 nucleotides line up with TRBD1. The CDR3 contains 15 residues. Germline lookup yields CDR1 SGHRS and CDR2 YFSETQ. Germline trimming cut 0 bases from V and 9 bases from J; bases unmatched to any gene: 6. DNA of the CDR3: TGCGCCAGCAGCTTGGAGGTGACAGGGATTTCACCCCTCCACTTT. This sequence encodes CASSLEVTGISPLHF.

The rearrangement uses TRBV7-8 and TRBJ2-7, with 8 bases identical to TRBD1. The length of the CDR3 is 15 residues. Per germline, CDR1 SGHVS and CDR2 FQNEAQ. The trim removed 0 bases at V and 2 bases at J, leaving 3 bases unmatched. The CDR3: CASSLAAGGAYEQYF. CDR3 coding DNA: TGTGCCAGCAGCTTAGCAGCAGGGGGCGCCTACGAGCAGTACTTC.

CDR3 sequence: CASSLRGTGYLLRPYEQYF. The CDR3 bases are TGTGCCAGCAGCCTAAGAGGGACAGGGTACCTCCTTAGGCCCTACGAGCAGTACTTC. This rearrangement joins TRBV7-7 to TRBJ2-7; TRBD1 aligns across 9 bases. V was pared by 5 bases and J by 2 bases, with 19 bases of the junction left unmatched. The CDR3 consists of 19 residues. CDR1 SSHAT and CDR2 FNYEAQ come from the germline V gene (reference sequence).